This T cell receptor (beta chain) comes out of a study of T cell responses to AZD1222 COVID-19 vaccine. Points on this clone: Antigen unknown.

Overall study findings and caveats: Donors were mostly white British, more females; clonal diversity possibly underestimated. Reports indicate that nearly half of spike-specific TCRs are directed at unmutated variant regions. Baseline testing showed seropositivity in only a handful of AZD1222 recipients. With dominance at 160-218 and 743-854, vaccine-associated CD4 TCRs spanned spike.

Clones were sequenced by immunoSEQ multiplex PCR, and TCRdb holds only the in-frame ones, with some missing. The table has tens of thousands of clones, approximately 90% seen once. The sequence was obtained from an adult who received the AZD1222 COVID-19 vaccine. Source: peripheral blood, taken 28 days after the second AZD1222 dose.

CDR3 amino acids: CASSVSGSAVIEPLHF. The DNA for the CDR3 is TGTGCCAGCAGCGTGAGCGGCTCGGCAGTCATCGAACCCCTCCACTTT. The genes are TRBV9 and TRBJ1-6, with D unclear. The CDR3 has 16 residues. Germline CDR1 SGDLS, CDR2 YYNGEE. V lost 2 bases to trimming and J lost 12 bases, with 21 bases between them.